This TCR beta chain is from a study of CD8+ T cells in alopecia areata. Background on the study: Disease severity was quantified as SALT score of affected scalp area.

Study findings and constraints: Scalp clonality and expanded CD8+ clones among the top 100 showed significant decreases with tofacitinib.

The germline V gene has CDR1 SGHRS and CDR2 YFSETQ. CDR3 size: 15 residues. The junction had 10 bases not matched to a gene; V was cut back by 4 bases and J by 5 bases. Turning to this clone: What it binds is unknown.

Following extraction, RNA underwent reverse transcription to cDNA, which served as the sequencing template. Generated by immunoSEQ multiplex PCR, the TCRdb table keeps only in-frame clones and is missing some. The data contain around 300,000 clones, 60% of them singletons. Treatment defined: oral pan-JAK inhibitor, 5-10 mg twice daily. This chain connects TRBV5-1 to TRBJ2-5, with 8 bases matching TRBD2. The receptor was derived from a human donor with alopecia areata. Sequenced material: CD4+ T cells sorted from blood, taken around week 54, from a patient treated with tofacitinib. CDR3 protein: CASSQRLTSVETQYF. For the CDR3, the DNA is TGCGCCAGCAGCCAGAGACTGACTAGCGTGGAGACCCAGTACTTC.